The clone carrying this TCR beta chain was picked up one time. Antigen specificity is unknown. The data are from a study of cytomegalovirus exposure and HLA in healthy donors. Both 60 Vbeta primers and 13 Jbeta primers went into the PCR. The table came from immunoSEQ multiplex PCR; TCRdb's copy has only in-frame clones and leaves some out. The repertoire has about 110,000 clones, approximately 58% of them found once; the top ten carry roughly 2.2%. Those who donated were healthy bone marrow donors. Study results and limitations: The study flagged 150 to 200 TCR beta chains as cytomegalovirus-associated.

The CDR3 runs to 15 residues. After removal of 4 bases from V and 6 bases from J, the junction contained 8 bases not matched to a gene. In germline, CDR1 is LGHNA, CDR2 YNFKEQ. This receptor was obtained from a woman aged 25 to 39 in good health and CMV-seronegative. Sequencing input: PBMCs. The rearrangement uses TRBV4-2 and TRBJ2-1, with 8 bases lining up with TRBD2. The CDR3 protein is CASSPQREYFNEQFF. CDR3 bases: TGTGCCAGCAGCCCTCAGCGGGAGTATTTCAATGAGCAGTTCTTC.